This T cell receptor (beta chain) emerged from a study of T cells in Graves' hyperthyroidism and ophthalmopathy. Overall study context: Peripheral blood was obtained at initial diagnosis, preceding any treatment. The study, taken as a whole, reports: Most clonotypes expanded in thyroid above 0.001 were likewise present in blood. Separation of ophthalmopathy from stable hyperthyroidism was achieved by a 13 V-J model.

As for this clonotype: What it binds is not known.

RNA transcripts yielded amplified TCR beta CDR3 regions. HTBI primers were employed in a first-round RT-PCR of the TCR CDR3. A single record per CDR3 protein comes from TCRdb applying MiXCR to the multiplex PCR reads. The data hold about 610,000 distinct CDR3 sequences, with 15% to 20% observed a single time. Not enrolled were patients with uncontrolled infection, other autoimmune disease, pregnancy or lactation. Trimming left V 4 bases short and J 9 bases short, with 17 bases between. The CDR3 has 14 residues. Germline V CDR1 and CDR2: SGDLS, YYNGEE. The sequencing sample was made of blood. This TCR was sampled from a woman aged 40 to 49 with Graves' ophthalmopathy. This chain uses TRBV9 with TRBJ2-1, with D perhaps TRBD1 or TRBD2 (5 bases each). CDR3 sequence reads: CASSPLSGGTEQFF. The CDR3 region has the DNA TGTGCCAGCAGCCCCCTCAGTGGGGGAACTGAGCAGTTCTTC.